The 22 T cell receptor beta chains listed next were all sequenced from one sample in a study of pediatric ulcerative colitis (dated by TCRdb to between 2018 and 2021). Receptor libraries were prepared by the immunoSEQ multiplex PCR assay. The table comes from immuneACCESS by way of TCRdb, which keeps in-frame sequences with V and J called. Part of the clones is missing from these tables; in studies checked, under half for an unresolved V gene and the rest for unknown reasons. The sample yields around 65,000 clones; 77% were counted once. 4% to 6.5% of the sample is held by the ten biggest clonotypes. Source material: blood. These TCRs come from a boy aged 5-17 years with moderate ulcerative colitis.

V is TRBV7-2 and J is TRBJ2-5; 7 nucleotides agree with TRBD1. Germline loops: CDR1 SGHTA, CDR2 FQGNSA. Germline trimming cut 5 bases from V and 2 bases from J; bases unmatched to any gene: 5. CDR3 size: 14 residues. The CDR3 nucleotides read TGTGCCAGCAGCGCTGGGGGACAGCAAGAGACCCAGTACTTC. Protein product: CASSAGGQQETQYF.

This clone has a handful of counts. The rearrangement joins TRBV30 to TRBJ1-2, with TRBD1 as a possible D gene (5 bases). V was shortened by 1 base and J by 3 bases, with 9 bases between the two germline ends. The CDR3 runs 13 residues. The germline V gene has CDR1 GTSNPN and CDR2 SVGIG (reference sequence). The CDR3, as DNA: TGTGCCTGGAGTGACACAGGTTACTATGGCTACACCTTC. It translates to CAWSDTGYYGYTF.

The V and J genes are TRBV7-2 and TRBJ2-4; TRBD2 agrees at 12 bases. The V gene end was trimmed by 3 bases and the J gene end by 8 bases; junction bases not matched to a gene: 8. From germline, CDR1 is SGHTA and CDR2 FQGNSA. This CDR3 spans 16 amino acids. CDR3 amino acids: CASSLGPLAGGDIQYF. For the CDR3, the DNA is TGTGCCAGCAGCTTGGGCCCACTAGCGGGGGGAGACATTCAGTACTTC.

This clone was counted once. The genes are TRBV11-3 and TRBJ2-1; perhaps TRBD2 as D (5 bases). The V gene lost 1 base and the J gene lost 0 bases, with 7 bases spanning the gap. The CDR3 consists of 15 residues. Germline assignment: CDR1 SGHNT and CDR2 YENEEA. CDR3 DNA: TGTGCCAGCAGCTTAGGTGGGAGCTCCTACAATGAGCAGTTCTTC. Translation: CASSLGGSSYNEQFF. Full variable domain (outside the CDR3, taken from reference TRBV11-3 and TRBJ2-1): EAGVVQSPRYKIIEKKQPVAFWCNPISGHNTLYWYLQNLGQGPELLIRYENEEAVDDSQLPKDRFSAERLKGVDSTLKIQPAELGDSAVYLCASSLGGSSYNEQFFGPGTRLTVL.

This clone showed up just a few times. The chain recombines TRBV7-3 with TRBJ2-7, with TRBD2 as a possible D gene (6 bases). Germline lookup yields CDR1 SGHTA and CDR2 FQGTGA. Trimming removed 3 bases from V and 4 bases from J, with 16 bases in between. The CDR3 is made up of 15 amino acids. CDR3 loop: CASSFGVGAGYEQYF. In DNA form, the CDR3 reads TGTGCCAGCAGCTTCGGGGTGGGAGCGGGTTACGAGCAGTACTTC. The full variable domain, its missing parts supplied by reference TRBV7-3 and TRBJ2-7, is GAGVSQTPSNKVTEKGKYVELRCDPISGHTALYWYRQSLGQGPEFLIYFQGTGAADDSGLPNDRFFAVRPEGSVSTLKIQRTERGDSAVYLCASSFGVGAGYEQYFGPGTRLTVT.

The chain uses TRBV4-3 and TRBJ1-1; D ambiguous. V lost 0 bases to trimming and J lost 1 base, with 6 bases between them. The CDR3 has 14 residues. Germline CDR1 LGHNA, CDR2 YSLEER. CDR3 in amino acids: CASSQEAENTEAFF. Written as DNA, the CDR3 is TGCGCCAGCAGCCAAGAAGCGGAGAACACTGAAGCTTTCTTT.

The CDR3 DNA is TGCGCCAGCAGCCAAGATAGATACATGAACACTGAAGCTTTCTTT. Protein product: CASSQDRYMNTEAFF. This chain uses TRBV4-3 with TRBJ1-1; D is uncertain. Trimming removed 0 bases at V and 0 bases at J, with 8 bases between. The CDR3 length is 15 residues. Germline assignment: CDR1 LGHNA and CDR2 YSLEER.

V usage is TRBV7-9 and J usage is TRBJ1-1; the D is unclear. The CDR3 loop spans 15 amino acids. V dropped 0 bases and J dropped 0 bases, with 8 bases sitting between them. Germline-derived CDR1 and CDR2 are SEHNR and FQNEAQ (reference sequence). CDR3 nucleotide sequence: TGTGCCAGCAGCTTAGCCTCCGGGGTGAACACTGAAGCTTTCTTT. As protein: CASSLASGVNTEAFF.

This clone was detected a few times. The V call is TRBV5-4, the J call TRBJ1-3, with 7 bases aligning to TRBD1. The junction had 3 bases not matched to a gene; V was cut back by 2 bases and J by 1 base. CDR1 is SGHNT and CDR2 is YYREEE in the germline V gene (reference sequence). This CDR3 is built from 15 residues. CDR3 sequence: CASSFPQGSGNTIYF. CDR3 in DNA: TGTGCCAGCAGCTTCCCACAGGGGTCTGGAAACACCATATATTTT.

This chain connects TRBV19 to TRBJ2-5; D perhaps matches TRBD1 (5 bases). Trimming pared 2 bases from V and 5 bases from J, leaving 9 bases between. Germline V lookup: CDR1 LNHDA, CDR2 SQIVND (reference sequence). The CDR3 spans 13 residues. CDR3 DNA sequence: TGTGCCAGTAGTATACAGGGTCGGGAGACCCAGTACTTC. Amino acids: CASSIQGRETQYF.

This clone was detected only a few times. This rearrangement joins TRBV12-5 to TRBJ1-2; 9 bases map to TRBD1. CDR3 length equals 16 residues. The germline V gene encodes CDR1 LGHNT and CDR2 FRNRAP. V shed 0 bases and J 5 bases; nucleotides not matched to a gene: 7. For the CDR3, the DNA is TGTGCTAGTGGTTTGGTCCCCGGGACAGGGAAGTATGGCTACACCTTC. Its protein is CASGLVPGTGKYGYTF.

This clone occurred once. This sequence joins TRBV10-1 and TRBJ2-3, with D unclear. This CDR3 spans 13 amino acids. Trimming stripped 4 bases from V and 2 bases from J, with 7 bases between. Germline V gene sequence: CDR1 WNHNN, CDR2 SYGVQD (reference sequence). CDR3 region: CASSGGITDTQYF. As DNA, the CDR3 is TGCGCCAGCAGTGGTGGCATCACAGATACGCAGTATTTT.

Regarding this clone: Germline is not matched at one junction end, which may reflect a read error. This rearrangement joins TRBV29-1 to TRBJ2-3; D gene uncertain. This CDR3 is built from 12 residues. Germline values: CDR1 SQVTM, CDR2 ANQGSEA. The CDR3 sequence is CSVDHRTDTQYF. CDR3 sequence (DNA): TGCAGCGTTGATCATCGCACCGATACGCAGTATTTT.

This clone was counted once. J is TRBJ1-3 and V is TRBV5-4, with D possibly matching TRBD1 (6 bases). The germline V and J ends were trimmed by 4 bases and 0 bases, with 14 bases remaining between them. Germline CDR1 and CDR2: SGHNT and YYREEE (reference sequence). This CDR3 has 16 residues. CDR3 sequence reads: CASSPFRGGSGNTIYF. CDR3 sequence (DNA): TGTGCCAGCAGCCCATTCAGGGGAGGCTCTGGAAACACCATATATTTT.

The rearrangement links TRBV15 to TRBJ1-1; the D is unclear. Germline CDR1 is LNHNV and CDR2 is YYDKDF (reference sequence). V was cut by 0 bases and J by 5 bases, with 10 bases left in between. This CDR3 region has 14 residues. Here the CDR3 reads CATSRDMGWTEAFF. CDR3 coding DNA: TGTGCCACCAGCAGAGACATGGGGTGGACTGAAGCTTTCTTT.

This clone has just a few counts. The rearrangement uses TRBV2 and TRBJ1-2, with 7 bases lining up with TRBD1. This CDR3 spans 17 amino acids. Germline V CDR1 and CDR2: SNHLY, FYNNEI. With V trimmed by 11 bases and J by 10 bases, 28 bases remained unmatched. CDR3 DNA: TGTGCCCTCCCCTTAGTGAGGAGACAGGGCAGTACTGAGAACTACACCTTC. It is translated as CALPLVRRQGSTENYTF. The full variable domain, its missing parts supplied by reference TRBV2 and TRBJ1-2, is EPEVTQTPSHQVTQMGQEVILRCVPISNHLYFYWYRQILGQKVEFLVSFYNNEISEKSEIFDDQFSVERPDGSNFTLKIRSTKLEDSAMYFCALPLVRRQGSTENYTFGSGTRLTVV.

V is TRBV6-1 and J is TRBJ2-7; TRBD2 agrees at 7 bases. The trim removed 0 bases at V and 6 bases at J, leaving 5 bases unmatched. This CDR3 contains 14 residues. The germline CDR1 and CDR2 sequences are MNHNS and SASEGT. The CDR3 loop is CASSEAGGDGEQYF. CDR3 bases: TGTGCCAGCAGTGAAGCGGGGGGGGACGGCGAGCAGTACTTC.

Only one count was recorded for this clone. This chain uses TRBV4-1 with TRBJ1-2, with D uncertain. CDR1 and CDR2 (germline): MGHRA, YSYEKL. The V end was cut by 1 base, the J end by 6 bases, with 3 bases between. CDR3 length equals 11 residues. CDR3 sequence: CASSQVDGYTF. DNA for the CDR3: TGCGCCAGCAGCCAAGTAGATGGCTACACCTTC.

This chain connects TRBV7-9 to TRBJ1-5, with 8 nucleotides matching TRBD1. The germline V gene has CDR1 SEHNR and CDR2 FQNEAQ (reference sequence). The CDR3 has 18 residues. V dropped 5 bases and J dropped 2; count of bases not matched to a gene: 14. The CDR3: CASSTGTGAAVGNQPQHF. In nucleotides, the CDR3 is TGTGCCAGCAGCACCGGGACAGGCGCTGCGGTGGGCAATCAGCCCCAGCATTTT.

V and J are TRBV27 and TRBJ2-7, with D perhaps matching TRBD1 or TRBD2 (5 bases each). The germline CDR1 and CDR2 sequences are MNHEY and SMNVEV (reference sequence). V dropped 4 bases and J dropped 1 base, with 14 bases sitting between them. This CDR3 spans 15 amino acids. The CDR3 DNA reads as TGTGCCAGCAGTTCGTTAGGGACGGGATCCTACGAGCAGTACTTC. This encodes CASSSLGTGSYEQYF.

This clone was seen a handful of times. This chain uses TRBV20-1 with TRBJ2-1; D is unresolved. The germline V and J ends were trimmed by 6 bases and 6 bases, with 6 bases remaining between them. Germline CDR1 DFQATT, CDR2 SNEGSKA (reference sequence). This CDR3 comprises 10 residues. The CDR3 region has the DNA TGCAGTGCACCGTTCAATGAGCAGTTCTTC. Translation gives CSAPFNEQFF.

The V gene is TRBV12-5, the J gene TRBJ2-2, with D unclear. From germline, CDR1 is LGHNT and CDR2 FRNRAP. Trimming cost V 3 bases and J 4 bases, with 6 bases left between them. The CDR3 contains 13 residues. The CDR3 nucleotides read TGTGCTAGTGGTTTACCCCCCACCGGGGAGCTGTTTTTT. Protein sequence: CASGLPPTGELFF.